This TCR beta chain was documented in a study of blood T cells in healthy people across ages. Broader study findings: While age rose, TCR beta diversity per million T cells dropped in a roughly linear way.

Then a second PCR, running about 7 to 11 cycles, was carried out with a sample-barcoded 5' primer and a J-beta primer mix. TCRdb reprocessed the 5' RACE reads with MiXCR, giving one entry per CDR3 protein. The sample holds about 680,000 distinct CDR3 sequences, 49% seen once. Turning to this clonotype: Its target is not known.

V was pared by 6 bases and J by 6 bases, with 13 bases between. CDR1 is MNHEY, CDR2 SVGEGT, per germline. The CDR3 sequence is 13 residues long. The receptor was isolated from a woman aged 55 to 70 in good health. The sample taken for sequencing was blood. V gene TRBV6-2 or TRBV6-3 combines with J gene TRBJ2-3; D gene ambiguous. The DNA of the CDR3 is TGTGCCAGCAGGGATAGGGTTTCGGATACGCAGTATTTT. Amino acids: CASRDRVSDTQYF.